Below, 31 T cell receptor beta chains from the same sample are listed, as sequenced in a study of T cells expressing NK-cell markers. TCRdb re-called the 5' RACE reads, yielding one record per CDR3 amino acid sequence without DNA. The sample's table shows a few hundred thousand distinct CDR3 sequences. The sequenced sample was blood T cells: a sorted CD56 or NKG2C T cell subset, CD4+ or CD8+ T cells, or bulk PBMC T cells (not recorded which). Receptor source: a man aged 18-30 years in good health.

The chain combines TRBV7-9 with TRBJ2-3; TCRdb names TRBD1, which stays unverified in the absence of DNA. CDR3 length: 15 residues. Germline-derived CDR1 and CDR2 are SEHNR and FQNEAQ (reference sequence). CDR3 sequence: CASSYGQDRTDTQYF.

This chain joins TRBV10-3 and TRBJ2-3; with no DNA, the TCRdb D assignment of TRBD2 cannot be verified. Germline V gives CDR1 ENHRY, CDR2 SYGVKD. This CDR3 is 17 amino acids long. The CDR3 sequence: CAIRSRLGTSGTDTQYF.

The chain uses TRBV5-4 and TRBJ2-1; TCRdb reports TRBD2, a call that lacks DNA to check it against. The germline gives CDR1 SGHNT, CDR2 YYREEE (reference sequence). This CDR3 comprises 15 residues. The CDR3 region is CASSPKASGYNEQFF. Based on the CDR3 plus reference TRBV5-4 and TRBJ2-1, the full variable domain is ETGVTQSPTHLIKTRGQQVTLRCSSQSGHNTVSWYQQALGQGPQFIFQYYREEENGRGNFPPRFSGLQFPNYSSELNVNALELDDSALYLCASSPKASGYNEQFFGPGTRLTVL.

This chain connects TRBV5-1 to TRBJ2-3; TCRdb calls TRBD2, which cannot be checked without DNA. The germline V gene encodes CDR1 SGHRS and CDR2 YFSETQ. The CDR3 loop spans 17 amino acids. The CDR3 loop reads CASSLAPTGVGTDTQYF. Combining the CDR3 with reference TRBV5-1 and TRBJ2-3 gives the whole variable domain KAGVTQTPRYLIKTRGQQVTLSCSPISGHRSVSWYQQTPGQGLQFLFEYFSETQRNKGNFPGRFSGRQFSNSRSEMNVSTLELGDSALYLCASSLAPTGVGTDTQYFGPGTRLTVL.

The chain employs TRBV28 and TRBJ2-2; lacking DNA, the TRBD1 call made by TCRdb goes unchecked. In germline, CDR1 is MDHEN, CDR2 SYDVKM. The CDR3 spans 15 residues. This CDR3 is CASSLSWGRGGELFF.

V usage is TRBV30 and J usage is TRBJ2-1; as DNA is missing, the TRBD2 call by TCRdb cannot be tested. The CDR3 has 11 residues. In germline, CDR1 is GTSNPN, CDR2 SVGIG (reference sequence). The CDR3 loop is CAWTGLYEQFF.

The CDR3 loop is CASSRTVHNEQFF. This sequence joins TRBV18 and TRBJ2-1; TCRdb reports TRBD1, a call that lacks DNA to check it against. The CDR3 extends over 13 amino acids. Germline values: CDR1 KGHSH, CDR2 LQKENI.

The J gene is TRBJ2-7, the V gene TRBV9; TCRdb calls TRBD1, which cannot be checked without DNA. The CDR3 has 12 residues. Germline V gives CDR1 SGDLS, CDR2 YYNGEE. The CDR3 loop is CASSRGLNEQYF.

The chain combines TRBV14 with TRBJ2-2. The CDR3 is 15 amino acids. Looked up from germline, CDR1 is SGHDN and CDR2 is FVKESK. The CDR3 here is CASSQVQLLSGELFF. Full variable domain (outside the CDR3, taken from reference TRBV14 and TRBJ2-2): EAGVTQFPSHSVIEKGQTVTLRCDPISGHDNLYWYRRVMGKEIKFLLHFVKESKQDESGMPNNRFLAERTGGTYSTLKVQPAELEDSGVYFCASSQVQLLSGELFFGEGSRLTVL.

The chain couples TRBV5-1 to TRBJ2-3; TCRdb gives TRBD1 as the D gene, but with no DNA this cannot be confirmed. Germline V gene sequence: CDR1 SGHRS, CDR2 YFSETQ. There are 14 residues in the CDR3. CDR3 in amino acids: CASSLGQTPGTQYF. Drawing the rest from reference TRBV5-1 and TRBJ2-3, the complete variable domain is KAGVTQTPRYLIKTRGQQVTLSCSPISGHRSVSWYQQTPGQGLQFLFEYFSETQRNKGNFPGRFSGRQFSNSRSEMNVSTLELGDSALYLCASSLGQTPGTQYFGPGTRLTVL.

The chain employs TRBV12-3 or TRBV12-4 and TRBJ1-5; TCRdb returns TRBD1, unconfirmable since there is no DNA. This CDR3 spans 11 amino acids. CDR3 protein: CASSFGGPQHF.

The chain is built from TRBV12-3 or TRBV12-4 and TRBJ2-1; TCRdb selects TRBD2, and the lack of DNA leaves this call unchecked. The CDR3 runs to 13 residues. The CDR3 sequence is CASNMGLVNEQFF.

The chain couples TRBV20-1 to TRBJ2-7; lacking DNA, the TRBD1 call made by TCRdb goes unchecked. Germline values: CDR1 DFQATT, CDR2 SNEGSKA (reference sequence). There are 13 residues in the CDR3. The CDR3 loop is CSARKGQRGEQYF.

The CDR3 reads CASSYPGQTSGDTQYF. V usage is TRBV6-5 and J usage is TRBJ2-3; TCRdb returns TRBD1, unconfirmable since there is no DNA. The CDR3 covers 16 residues. CDR1 MNHEY and CDR2 SVGAGI come from the germline V gene.

V gene TRBV7-9 combines with J gene TRBJ2-2; TCRdb picks TRBD1, but there is no DNA to check that call. CDR1 and CDR2 (germline): SEHNR, FQNEAQ (reference sequence). There are 13 residues in the CDR3. This CDR3 is CASSRQGSGELFF. The entire variable domain, with the rest obtained from reference TRBV7-9 and TRBJ2-2, is as follows: DTGVSQNPRHKITKRGQNVTFRCDPISEHNRLYWYRQTLGQGPEFLTYFQNEAQLEKSRLLSDRFSAERPKGSFSTLEIQRTEQGDSAMYLCASSRQGSGELFFGEGSRLTVL.

The chain recombines TRBV7-2 with TRBJ1-5. The CDR3 extends over 16 amino acids. Germline V lookup: CDR1 SGHTA, CDR2 FQGNSA. The CDR3 reads CASSSNAGWSNQPQHF.

The chain recombines TRBV6-1 with TRBJ2-3; the TCRdb call, TRBD2, lacks DNA for checking. CDR1 and CDR2 (germline): MNHNS, SASEGT. The CDR3 loop spans 13 amino acids. The CDR3 reads CASRETKGLTQYF.

The chain recombines TRBV29-1 with TRBJ2-7; the TCRdb D gene call, TRBD2, has no DNA to confirm it. The CDR3 extends over 15 amino acids. The germline V gene encodes CDR1 SQVTM and CDR2 ANQGSEA. CDR3 sequence reads: CSALTSSASSYEQYF.

The CDR3: CASSQVAGGRSPLHF. This chain connects TRBV3-1 to TRBJ1-6; with no DNA, the TCRdb D assignment of TRBD1 cannot be verified. Germline V CDR1 and CDR2: LGHDT, YNNKEL (reference sequence). This CDR3 comprises 15 residues.

This chain joins TRBV4-3 and TRBJ1-5. The CDR3 sequence is 16 residues long. Germline assignment: CDR1 LGHNA and CDR2 YSLEER. This chain's CDR3 is CASSQDMGTGNQPQHF.

J is TRBJ1-1 and V is TRBV5-1; no DNA is available, so the TRBD1 call from TCRdb remains unchecked. Germline lookup yields CDR1 SGHRS and CDR2 YFSETQ. The CDR3 is 15 amino acids. The CDR3 loop is CASSRSGTGPPGAFF.

The V and J genes are TRBV20-1 and TRBJ2-7; the TCRdb D gene call, TRBD1, has no DNA to confirm it. Germline CDR1 is DFQATT and CDR2 is SNEGSKA (reference sequence). The CDR3 contains 16 residues. The CDR3 here is CSALTSDDPFGYEQYF.

This rearrangement joins TRBV11-2 to TRBJ2-1; TCRdb's D gene call, TRBD1, goes unchecked for lack of DNA. Germline lookup yields CDR1 SGHAT and CDR2 FQNNGV. The CDR3 is made up of 14 amino acids. CDR3 in amino acids: CASSPTGTRAEQFF.

V usage is TRBV11-1 and J usage is TRBJ2-6; the TCRdb D gene call, TRBD1, has no DNA to confirm it. Germline lookup yields CDR1 SGHAT and CDR2 FQDESV (reference sequence). This CDR3 comprises 20 residues. The CDR3 reads CASSLGVSGTPGSGANVLTF.

The rearrangement links TRBV2 to TRBJ2-7; TCRdb proposes TRBD2, but this gene call is untestable without DNA. Germline V CDR1 and CDR2: SNHLY, FYNNEI. CDR3 length: 16 amino acids. The CDR3 protein is CASRAYGLAGGYEQYF.

The J gene is TRBJ2-3, the V gene TRBV7-2; no DNA is available, so the TRBD2 call from TCRdb remains unchecked. CDR3 size: 15 residues. Per germline, CDR1 SGHTA and CDR2 FQGNSA. The CDR3 is CASSLGTPLTDTQYF.

This chain uses TRBV20-1 with TRBJ2-1; TCRdb's D gene call, TRBD2, goes unchecked for lack of DNA. This CDR3 has 18 residues. Germline-derived CDR1 and CDR2 are DFQATT and SNEGSKA (reference sequence). The CDR3 here is CSARDRTSGRSPYNEQFF.

This chain connects TRBV12-3 or TRBV12-4 to TRBJ2-5; TCRdb selects TRBD1, and the lack of DNA leaves this call unchecked. There are 13 residues in the CDR3. The CDR3 here is CASRGQDQETQYF.

CDR3 sequence: CASSLRDSGRTEAFF. The chain joins TRBV5-1 to TRBJ1-1; the TCRdb D gene call, TRBD1, has no DNA to confirm it. The CDR3 is 15 residues long. Germline CDR1 reads SGHRS; CDR2 reads YFSETQ.

The chain recombines TRBV7-2 with TRBJ1-1; TCRdb's D gene call, TRBD1, goes unchecked for lack of DNA. This CDR3 region has 13 residues. In germline, CDR1 is SGHTA, CDR2 FQGNSA. CDR3 protein: CASSPDRGSEAFF.

The chain is built from TRBV28 and TRBJ2-3; TCRdb indicates TRBD1, and absent DNA this call remains unverified. Germline V CDR1 and CDR2: MDHEN, SYDVKM. The CDR3 is 16 amino acids. The CDR3 is CASSLWDRGQRDTQYF.